This TCR beta chain was sequenced for a study of long-term antiretroviral therapy in people with HIV. This CDR3 is built from 16 residues. Trimming removed 5 bases at V and 5 bases at J, with 19 bases between. Germline CDR1 SGHVS, CDR2 FNYEAQ. Survey-level resolution applied to immunoSEQ assay v3.0. TCRdb's copy holds only in-frame clones and misses some; the assay was immunoSEQ multiplex PCR. The sample lists approximately 29,000 clones, approximately 92% seen once, with over 4% in the top ten. The specimen was unsorted PBMCs, collected approximately 5.1 years after starting antiretroviral therapy. The TCR sequence derives from a middle-aged woman with HIV. The rearrangement links TRBV7-6 to TRBJ2-1; D is uncertain. CDR3 amino acids: CASSPTIEIPDNEQFF. The DNA of the CDR3 is TGTGCCAGCAGCCCCACGATCGAAATCCCTGACAATGAGCAGTTCTTC.